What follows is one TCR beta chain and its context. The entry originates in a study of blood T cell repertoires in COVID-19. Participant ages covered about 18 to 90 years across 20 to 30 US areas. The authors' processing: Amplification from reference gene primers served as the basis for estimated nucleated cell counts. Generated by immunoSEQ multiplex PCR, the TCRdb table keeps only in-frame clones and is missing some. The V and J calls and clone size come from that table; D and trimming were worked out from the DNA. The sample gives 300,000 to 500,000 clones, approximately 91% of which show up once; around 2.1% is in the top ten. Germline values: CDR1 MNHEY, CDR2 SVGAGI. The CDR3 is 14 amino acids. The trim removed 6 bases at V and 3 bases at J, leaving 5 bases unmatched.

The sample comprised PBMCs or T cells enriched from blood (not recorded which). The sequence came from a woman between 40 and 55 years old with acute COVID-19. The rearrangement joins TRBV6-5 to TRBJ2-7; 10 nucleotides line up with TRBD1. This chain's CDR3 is CASSTDRGLYEQYF. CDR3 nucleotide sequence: TGTGCCAGCAGCACCGACAGGGGGCTCTACGAGCAGTACTTC.